In its sample, the clone carrying this TCR beta chain was seen a few times. In germline, CDR1 is SGHTA, CDR2 FQGNSA. Trimming left V 4 bases short and J 1 base short, with 11 bases between. The CDR3 covers 14 residues. The sample is drawn from a study of response to subunit inactivated influenza vaccine. In TCRdb, the RT-PCR reads were re-called with MiXCR into one record per CDR3 protein. The data show 650,000 to 850,000 distinct CDR3 sequences, approximately 15% seen once. This sequence originates from a man aged 50-60 years who received an inactivated influenza vaccine. This chain joins TRBV7-2 and TRBJ2-7; TRBD1 might be the D (6 bases). The sample was PBMCs from blood, taken less than 15 days before vaccination. For the CDR3, the DNA is TGTGCCAGCAGCTACACAACAGGGTCCTACGAGCAGTACTTC. It codes for CASSYTTGSYEQYF.